This TCR beta chain was observed in a study of T-cell reconstitution after alpha-beta-depleted transplantation in children. This CDR3 contains 15 residues. Germline CDR1 MGHRA, CDR2 YSYEKL. The ends lost 1 base at V and 6 bases at J; junction bases unmatched: 2. It was with unique molecular identifiers that the TCRbeta library was prepared. Via MiXCR, TCRdb re-called the PCR reads, giving one row per CDR3 protein. The table includes 44,000 or so distinct CDR3 sequences, around 8.8% detected once. This clonotype has a handful of counts. Antigen unknown. Study-wide points: T cells produced anew were the main source of T-cell counts and diversity one year after transplant.

Material: PBMCs, mostly from graft donor cells, obtained 60 days after TCRalphabeta/CD19-depleted stem cell transplant. The rearrangement joins TRBV4-1 to TRBJ1-5; 11 bases match TRBD1. The sequence came from a male patient under 10 years old who had a stem cell transplant for chronic granulomatous disease, so the T cells may come from the graft donor. The CDR3: CASSQVGTGGQPQHF. The CDR3, as DNA: TGCGCCAGCAGCCAAGTTGGGACAGGGGGTCAGCCCCAGCATTTT.